The 14 T cell receptor beta chains given below trace back to one sample, sequenced in a study of T cell responses to AZD1222 COVID-19 vaccine. This table comes from immunoSEQ multiplex PCR, and its TCRdb copy is limited to in-frame clones, with some not included. The table has roughly 140,000 clones, about 93% seen once. The source material was peripheral blood, sampled on day 0 of AZD1222 vaccination. These receptor sequences come from an adult in good health.

V is TRBV24-1 and J is TRBJ2-5; 9 nucleotides match TRBD2. The V segment lost 4 bases and the J segment 4 bases; nucleotides outside the gene matches: 6. Germline values: CDR1 KGHDR, CDR2 SFDVKD. This CDR3 has 15 residues. This CDR3 reads CATSDPPRGGETQYF. The CDR3 DNA is TGTGCCACCAGTGACCCACCGCGGGGGGGAGAGACCCAGTACTTC.

The chain couples TRBV6-5 to TRBJ1-6; weak D call: TRBD1 (5 bases). V was cut by 6 bases and J by 7 bases, with 16 bases left in between. Per germline, CDR1 MNHEY and CDR2 SVGAGI. The CDR3 consists of 15 residues. DNA for the CDR3: TGTGCCAGCAGCCCAGGAGGGGCTCCGAATTCACCCCTCCACTTT. Translating it yields CASSPGGAPNSPLHF.

The rearrangement links TRBV6-5 to TRBJ1-1; D possibly corresponds to TRBD1 (6 bases). CDR1 and CDR2 (germline): MNHEY, SVGAGI. V lost 5 bases and J lost 4, with 17 bases in between. The length of the CDR3 is 15 residues. The CDR3 DNA follows: TGTGCCAGCAGTCCTGGGGGGGGCTGGAGCACTGAAGCTTTCTTT. This gives the protein CASSPGGGWSTEAFF.

The gene calls are TRBV3-1 (or the pseudogene TRBV3-2) and TRBJ2-5; the D is unclear. CDR1 and CDR2 from the germline V gene are LGHDT and YNNKEL (reference sequence). CDR3 length: 12 amino acids. V was shortened by 3 bases and J by 7 bases, with 9 bases between the two germline ends. The CDR3 reads CASSHPRATQYF. CDR3 DNA sequence: TGTGCCAGCAGCCATCCCCGGGCGACCCAGTACTTC.

With regard to this clone: The sample contains more than one DNA sequence encoding this CDR3. CDR3 nucleotide sequence: TGTGCCAGTAGTATTGGGCACACCACCGGAAACACCATATATTTT. This gives the protein CASSIGHTTGNTIYF. The chain joins TRBV19 to TRBJ1-3, with D unclear. Trimming cost V 3 bases and J 4 bases, with 13 bases left between them. The CDR3 totals 15 residues. Germline V gene data show CDR1 as LNHDA and CDR2 as SQIVND (reference sequence).

V gene TRBV9 combines with J gene TRBJ1-1; 8 bases line up with TRBD1. V shed 7 bases and J 2 bases; nucleotides not matched to a gene: 7. The CDR3 is made up of 14 amino acids. Germline V CDR1 and CDR2: SGDLS, YYNGEE. CDR3 sequence reads: CASGPGQVNTEAFF. The CDR3, as DNA: TGTGCCAGCGGTCCGGGACAGGTTAACACTGAAGCTTTCTTT.

This chain links TRBV20-1 with TRBJ1-5, with unresolved D. V was shortened by 3 bases and J by 5 bases, with 11 bases between the two germline ends. Germline V gene sequence: CDR1 DFQATT, CDR2 SNEGSKA (reference sequence). The CDR3 totals 13 residues. CDR3 loop: CSASSQDDQPQHF. In DNA, the CDR3 is TGCAGTGCTAGTAGTCAGGACGATCAGCCCCAGCATTTT.

V usage is TRBV2 and J usage is TRBJ1-4; 11 bases fit TRBD1. The V gene's germline CDR1 is SNHLY and CDR2 FYNNEI. The trim removed 6 bases at V and 8 bases at J, leaving 5 bases unmatched. The CDR3 sequence is 14 residues long. CDR3 nucleotide sequence: TGTGCCAGCAGCTGGACAGGGGGCACGGAAAAACTGTTTTTT. This translates into CASSWTGGTEKLFF.

The chain is built from TRBV20-1 and TRBJ2-3, with a tentative D call TRBD1 (5 bases). The CDR3 contains 14 residues. Trimming left V 3 bases short and J 2 bases short, with 12 bases between. Germline V gives CDR1 DFQATT, CDR2 SNEGSKA (reference sequence). CDR3 DNA: TGCAGTGCTAGTGTGGACACCCACACAGATACGCAGTATTTT. Translation: CSASVDTHTDTQYF.

The chain combines TRBV25-1 with TRBJ2-2, with TRBD2 as a possible D gene (5 bases). Germline loops: CDR1 MGHDK, CDR2 SYGVNS. The V and J ends lost 5 bases and 5 bases respectively, with 12 bases between them. There are 14 residues in the CDR3. The CDR3 here is CASSSRGITGELFF. In DNA, the CDR3 is TGTGCCAGCAGTTCCCGGGGAATAACCGGGGAGCTGTTTTTT.

This clone was seen just once. This chain joins TRBV6-5 and TRBJ2-1, with TRBD2 identical over 7 bases. After removal of 10 bases from V and 3 bases from J, the junction contained 6 bases not matched to a gene. Germline CDR1 is MNHEY and CDR2 is SVGAGI. This CDR3 is 13 amino acids long. CDR3 coding DNA: TGTGCCACCCAAGCGGGGAACTACAATGAGCAGTTCTTC. This sequence encodes CATQAGNYNEQFF.

V usage is TRBV6-2 or TRBV6-3 and J usage is TRBJ2-7; tentatively, D is TRBD1 or TRBD2 (5 bases each). From germline, CDR1 is MNHEY and CDR2 SVGEGT. V shed 0 bases and J shed 1 base, with 7 bases lying between them. This CDR3 has 14 amino acids. In DNA, the CDR3 is TGTGCCAGCAGTTACTCGAGGGGTTCCTACGAGCAGTACTTC. Residues: CASSYSRGSYEQYF.

The V and J genes are TRBV5-1 and TRBJ1-6; D remains ambiguous. V was cut by 4 bases and J by 6 bases, with 8 bases left in between. Germline V lookup: CDR1 SGHRS, CDR2 YFSETQ. This CDR3 is built from 13 residues. The CDR3 is CASSMDGNSPLHF. CDR3 nucleotides: TGCGCCAGCAGCATGGACGGTAATTCACCCCTCCACTTT.

The chain combines TRBV11-3 with TRBJ2-1; 8 bases are shared with TRBD2. Looked up from germline, CDR1 is SGHNT and CDR2 is YENEEA. This CDR3 is 14 amino acids long. J was trimmed by 6 bases and V by 1 base; bases with no gene match: 2. This CDR3 reads CASSLGGGTNEQFF. In DNA form, the CDR3 reads TGTGCCAGCAGCTTAGGCGGGGGGACCAATGAGCAGTTCTTC.